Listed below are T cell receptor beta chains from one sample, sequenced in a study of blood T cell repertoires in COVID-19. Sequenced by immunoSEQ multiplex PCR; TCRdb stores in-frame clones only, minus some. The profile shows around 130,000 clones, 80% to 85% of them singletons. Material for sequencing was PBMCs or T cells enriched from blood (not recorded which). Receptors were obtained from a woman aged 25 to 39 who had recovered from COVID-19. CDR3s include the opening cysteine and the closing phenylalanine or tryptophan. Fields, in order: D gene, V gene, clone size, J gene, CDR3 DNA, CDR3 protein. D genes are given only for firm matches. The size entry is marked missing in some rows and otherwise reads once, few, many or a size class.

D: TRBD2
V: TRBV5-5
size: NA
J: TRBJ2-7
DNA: TGTGCCAGCAGCTTGGCGGGACTAGCCTACGAGCAGTACTTC
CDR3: CASSLAGLAYEQYF

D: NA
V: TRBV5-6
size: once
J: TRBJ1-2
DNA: TGTGCCAGCAGCTTGGCGGGTGGCTATGGCTACACCTTC
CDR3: CASSLAGGYGYTF

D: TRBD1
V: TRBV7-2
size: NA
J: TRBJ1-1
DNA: TGTGCCAGCAGCTTACTTATCCAGGGGGCGCCCACTGAAGCTTTCTTT
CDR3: CASSLLIQGAPTEAFF

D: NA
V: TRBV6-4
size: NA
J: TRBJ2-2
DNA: TGTGCCAGCAGTGAAGGTGATAGCGACACCGGGGAGCTGTTTTTT
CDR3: CASSEGDSDTGELFF

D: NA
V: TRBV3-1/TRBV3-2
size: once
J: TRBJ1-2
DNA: TGTGCCAGCAGCAGGACGGCCGGGAAGGGCTACACCTTC
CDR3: CASSRTAGKGYTF

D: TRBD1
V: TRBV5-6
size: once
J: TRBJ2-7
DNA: TGTGCCAGCAGCTTTGGGAGACAGGGGGATTGGCAGTACTTC
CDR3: CASSFGRQGDWQYF

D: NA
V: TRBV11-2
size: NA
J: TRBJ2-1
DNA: TGTGCCAGCAGCTTAGTGTCTGGGCAGGGTGGCTACAATGAGCAGTTCTTC
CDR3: CASSLVSGQGGYNEQFF

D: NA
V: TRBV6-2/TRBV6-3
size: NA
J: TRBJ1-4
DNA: TGTGCCAGCAGTTATTCCGGGATGGGTGAAAAACTGTTTTTT
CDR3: CASSYSGMGEKLFF

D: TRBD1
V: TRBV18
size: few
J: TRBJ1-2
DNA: TGTGCCAGCTCCCCCGGGACAGGGGGCGCCTATGGCTACACCTTC
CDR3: CASSPGTGGAYGYTF

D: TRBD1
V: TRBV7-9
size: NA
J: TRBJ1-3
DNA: TGTGCCAGCAGCCCCTTGGGACAGGGGGCCATCGGAAACACCATATATTTT
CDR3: CASSPLGQGAIGNTIYF

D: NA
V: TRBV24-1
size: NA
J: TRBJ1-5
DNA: TGTGCCACCAGTGTCACCGGCGAGGGTAGGCCCCAGCATTTT
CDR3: CATSVTGEGRPQHF